This T cell receptor beta chain was documented in a study of blood T cell repertoires in COVID-19. Looking at the study overall: T cells, B-cell-depleted T cells, or PBMCs supplied cDNA or gDNA.

Each participant's cohort was designated according to participant-reported clinical history. Trimming cost V 1 base and J 6 bases; bases outside gene matches: 4. CDR3 size: 14 residues. Germline CDR1 is KGHSH and CDR2 is LQKENI. In the authors' methods: Amplifying reference gene primers gave estimates of nucleated cell counts. The table came from immunoSEQ multiplex PCR; TCRdb's copy has only in-frame clones and leaves some out. V and J calls and clone size come straight from that table; D and trimming were deduced from the DNA. The sample shows 300,000 to 500,000 clones, approximately 88% of them seen only once.

This sequence was found in a woman in her forties with acute COVID-19. Sequencing input: PBMCs or T cells enriched from blood (not recorded which). This chain connects TRBV18 to TRBJ2-7; TRBD1 matches 9 bases. The CDR3 spells CASSPLDRGGEQYF. In nucleotides, the CDR3 is TGTGCCAGCTCACCACTCGACAGGGGGGGCGAGCAGTACTTC.